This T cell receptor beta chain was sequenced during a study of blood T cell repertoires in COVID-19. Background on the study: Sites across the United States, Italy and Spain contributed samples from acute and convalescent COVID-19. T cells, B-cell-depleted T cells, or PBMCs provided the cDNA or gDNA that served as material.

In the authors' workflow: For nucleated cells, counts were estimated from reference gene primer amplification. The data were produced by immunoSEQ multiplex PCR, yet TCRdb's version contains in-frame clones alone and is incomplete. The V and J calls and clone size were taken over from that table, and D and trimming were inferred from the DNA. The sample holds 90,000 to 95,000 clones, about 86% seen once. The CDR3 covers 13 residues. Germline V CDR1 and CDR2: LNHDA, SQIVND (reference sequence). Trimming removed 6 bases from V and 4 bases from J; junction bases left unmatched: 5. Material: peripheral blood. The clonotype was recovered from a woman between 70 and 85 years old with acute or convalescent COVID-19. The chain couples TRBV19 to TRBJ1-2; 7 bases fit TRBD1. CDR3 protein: CASSTGTAYGYTF. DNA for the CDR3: TGTGCCAGTAGCACCGGGACAGCCTATGGCTACACCTTC.